The rows below give T cell receptor beta chains drawn from one sample of a study of blood T cell repertoires in COVID-19. The protocol was immunoSEQ multiplex PCR, while the TCRdb copy is restricted to in-frame clones and leaves out a portion. Of hundreds of thousands of clones listed, 65% to 80% were seen once; the top ten hold roughly 4.2%. The material sequenced was peripheral blood. The receptor set was obtained from a middle-aged woman with active or convalescent COVID-19. Both conserved end residues are part of each CDR3. A D gene is named only where the DNA matches it firmly. Clone size appears in some rows only: once, few, many, or a class for an expanded clone.

d_call: -; j_call: TRBJ2-7; v_call: TRBV5-6; clone_size: -; cdr3_aa: CASSSRTYEQYF; cdr3_nt: TGTGCCAGCAGCTCCAGGACCTACGAGCAGTACTTC
d_call: TRBD1; j_call: TRBJ1-5; v_call: TRBV7-3; clone_size: -; cdr3_aa: CASSSTGPNQPQHF; cdr3_nt: TGTGCCAGCAGCTCGACAGGGCCCAATCAGCCCCAGCATTTT
d_call: -; j_call: TRBJ2-3; v_call: TRBV27; clone_size: -; cdr3_aa: CASSSGLLSTDTQYF; cdr3_nt: TGTGCCAGCAGTTCAGGACTACTTAGCACAGATACGCAGTATTTT
d_call: TRBD1; j_call: TRBJ1-2; v_call: TRBV27; clone_size: -; cdr3_aa: CASGSAGQGARGYTF; cdr3_nt: TGTGCCAGCGGTTCCGCGGGACAGGGGGCGAGAGGCTACACCTTC
d_call: -; j_call: TRBJ2-2; v_call: TRBV5-1; clone_size: -; cdr3_aa: CASSLDMNTGELFF; cdr3_nt: TGCGCCAGCAGCTTGGACATGAACACCGGGGAGCTGTTTTTT
d_call: -; j_call: TRBJ1-2; v_call: TRBV7-2; clone_size: -; cdr3_aa: CASSVQGRTGYTF; cdr3_nt: TGTGCCAGCAGCGTACAGGGACGTACTGGCTACACCTTC
d_call: -; j_call: TRBJ1-5; v_call: TRBV5-1; clone_size: -; cdr3_aa: CASSFGTGFNQPQHF; cdr3_nt: TGCGCCAGCAGCTTCGGTACAGGGTTTAATCAGCCCCAGCATTTT
d_call: -; j_call: TRBJ2-6; v_call: TRBV7-9; clone_size: -; cdr3_aa: CASLSSGANVLTF; cdr3_nt: TGTGCCAGCCTCAGCTCTGGGGCCAACGTCCTGACTTTC
d_call: TRBD1; j_call: TRBJ2-6; v_call: TRBV5-1; clone_size: many; cdr3_aa: CASSLALPGQASSGANVLTF; cdr3_nt: TGCGCCAGCAGCTTGGCCCTCCCGGGACAGGCTAGCTCTGGGGCCAACGTCCTGACTTTC
d_call: -; j_call: TRBJ2-2; v_call: TRBV18; clone_size: few; cdr3_aa: CASSPRSRDGPNTGELFF; cdr3_nt: TGTGCCAGCTCACCACGAAGCAGGGATGGGCCCAACACCGGGGAGCTGTTTTTT
d_call: TRBD1; j_call: TRBJ2-3; v_call: TRBV2; clone_size: -; cdr3_aa: CASSESGGYKGDTQYF; cdr3_nt: TGTGCCAGCAGTGAATCAGGGGGCTATAAGGGGGATACGCAGTATTTT
d_call: TRBD2; j_call: TRBJ2-1; v_call: TRBV28; clone_size: -; cdr3_aa: CASSLPAGGYNEQFF; cdr3_nt: TGTGCCAGCAGTTTACCAGCGGGGGGGTACAATGAGCAGTTCTTC
d_call: -; j_call: TRBJ1-5; v_call: TRBV3-1/TRBV3-2; clone_size: -; cdr3_aa: CASSQDPDSNQPQHF; cdr3_nt: TGTGCCAGCAGCCAAGATCCAGATAGCAATCAGCCCCAGCATTTT
d_call: -; j_call: TRBJ2-5; v_call: TRBV28; clone_size: once; cdr3_aa: CASSSPGQETQYF; cdr3_nt: TGTGCCAGCAGTTCACCCGGGCAAGAGACCCAGTACTTC
d_call: -; j_call: TRBJ2-3; v_call: TRBV7-8; clone_size: -; cdr3_aa: CASSLVAGADTDTQYF; cdr3_nt: TGTGCCAGCAGCTTAGTGGCGGGGGCAGACACAGATACGCAGTATTTT
d_call: TRBD1; j_call: TRBJ1-2; v_call: TRBV7-2; clone_size: -; cdr3_aa: CASGTRQGLDTF; cdr3_nt: TGTGCCAGCGGAACCAGACAGGGATTGGACACCTTC
d_call: -; j_call: TRBJ2-7; v_call: TRBV6-5; clone_size: -; cdr3_aa: CASSMGQVGYEQYF; cdr3_nt: TGTGCCAGCTCGATGGGCCAGGTAGGCTACGAGCAGTACTTC
d_call: -; j_call: TRBJ1-5; v_call: TRBV10-3; clone_size: -; cdr3_aa: CAISPGNIIRQPQHF; cdr3_nt: TGTGCCATCAGTCCGGGAAATATCATTCGCCAGCCCCAGCATTTT
d_call: TRBD2; j_call: TRBJ2-1; v_call: TRBV18; clone_size: -; cdr3_aa: CASSQLAGGPSEQFF; cdr3_nt: TGTGCCAGCTCGCAACTAGCGGGGGGGCCTAGTGAGCAGTTCTTC
d_call: TRBD1; j_call: TRBJ1-5; v_call: TRBV5-1; clone_size: -; cdr3_aa: CASSLGQGEQPQHF; cdr3_nt: TGCGCCAGCAGCTTGGGACAGGGAGAACAGCCCCAGCATTTT
d_call: -; j_call: TRBJ1-1; v_call: TRBV9; clone_size: few; cdr3_aa: CASSITQENTEAFF; cdr3_nt: TGTGCCAGCAGCATAACACAAGAGAACACTGAAGCTTTCTTT
d_call: TRBD1; j_call: TRBJ1-2; v_call: TRBV11-2; clone_size: -; cdr3_aa: CASSLDRGRGYTF; cdr3_nt: TGTGCCAGCAGCTTGGACAGGGGGCGAGGCTACACCTTC
d_call: -; j_call: TRBJ1-2; v_call: TRBV5-4; clone_size: -; cdr3_aa: CASSLGRGQGYGYTF; cdr3_nt: TGTGCCAGCAGCTTGGGAAGGGGTCAGGGCTATGGCTACACCTTC
d_call: -; j_call: TRBJ2-5; v_call: TRBV19; clone_size: -; cdr3_aa: CASSFSGETQYF; cdr3_nt: TGTGCCAGTAGCTTTTCGGGGGAGACCCAGTACTTC
d_call: -; j_call: TRBJ2-3; v_call: TRBV7-9; clone_size: -; cdr3_aa: CASSRRQDPTDTQYF; cdr3_nt: TGTGCCAGCAGCCGTAGACAGGACCCTACGGATACGCAGTATTTT
d_call: -; j_call: TRBJ1-5; v_call: TRBV5-3; clone_size: -; cdr3_aa: CARRMARGGTGQPQHF; cdr3_nt: TGTGCCAGAAGGATGGCTAGGGGGGGAACTGGTCAGCCCCAGCATTTT
d_call: -; j_call: TRBJ2-3; v_call: TRBV5-1; clone_size: -; cdr3_aa: CASSFSDSRTDTQYF; cdr3_nt: TGCGCCAGCAGTTTTTCGGACTCCCGCACAGATACGCAGTATTTT
d_call: -; j_call: TRBJ2-7; v_call: TRBV6-1; clone_size: -; cdr3_aa: CASSEVQGPYEQYF; cdr3_nt: TGTGCCAGCAGTGAAGTCCAGGGCCCCTACGAGCAGTACTTC
d_call: -; j_call: TRBJ1-2; v_call: TRBV12-3/TRBV12-4; clone_size: -; cdr3_aa: CASRQGRVGYTF; cdr3_nt: TGTGCCAGCCGGCAGGGTAGGGTTGGCTACACCTTC
d_call: TRBD2; j_call: TRBJ2-1; v_call: TRBV30; clone_size: -; cdr3_aa: CAWSAGTTRFF; cdr3_nt: TGTGCCTGGAGTGCAGGGACTACCCGGTTCTTC
d_call: -; j_call: TRBJ2-2; v_call: TRBV7-7; clone_size: -; cdr3_aa: CASTFGGRTGELFF; cdr3_nt: TGTGCCAGCACTTTTGGGGGCCGCACCGGGGAGCTGTTTTTT
d_call: TRBD1; j_call: TRBJ2-3; v_call: TRBV28; clone_size: -; cdr3_aa: CASSLGTGLDTQYF; cdr3_nt: TGTGCCAGCAGTCTCGGGACAGGGCTAGATACGCAGTATTTT
d_call: TRBD1; j_call: TRBJ2-5; v_call: TRBV4-1; clone_size: -; cdr3_aa: CASSQLGQGQETQYF; cdr3_nt: TGCGCCAGCAGCCAACTGGGACAGGGACAAGAGACCCAGTACTTC
d_call: -; j_call: TRBJ1-1; v_call: TRBV28; clone_size: -; cdr3_aa: CASTPAAVTVTEAFF; cdr3_nt: TGTGCCAGCACCCCAGCGGCGGTAACGGTCACTGAAGCTTTCTTT
d_call: -; j_call: TRBJ2-1; v_call: TRBV14; clone_size: -; cdr3_aa: CASSQDVSSSYNEQFF; cdr3_nt: TGTGCCAGCAGCCAAGATGTCTCGAGCTCCTACAATGAGCAGTTCTTC
d_call: TRBD1; j_call: TRBJ2-3; v_call: TRBV5-5; clone_size: -; cdr3_aa: CASSLGQGFPDTQYF; cdr3_nt: TGTGCCAGCAGCTTGGGACAGGGTTTCCCAGATACGCAGTATTTT
d_call: -; j_call: TRBJ2-5; v_call: TRBV14; clone_size: -; cdr3_aa: CASSQEHWGARQETQYF; cdr3_nt: TGTGCCAGCAGCCAAGAACACTGGGGCGCCCGCCAAGAGACCCAGTACTTC
d_call: -; j_call: TRBJ1-2; v_call: TRBV2; clone_size: few; cdr3_aa: CASNAAGGSGYTF; cdr3_nt: TGTGCCAGCAACGCCGCGGGGGGTAGCGGCTACACCTTC
d_call: -; j_call: TRBJ1-2; v_call: TRBV3-1/TRBV3-2; clone_size: -; cdr3_aa: CASSLGQGGMYGYTF; cdr3_nt: TGTGCCAGCAGCCTCGGGCAGGGTGGAATGTATGGCTACACCTTC
d_call: -; j_call: TRBJ1-4; v_call: TRBV5-4; clone_size: -; cdr3_aa: CASSLGGGTNEKLFF; cdr3_nt: TGTGCCAGCAGCTTGGGAGGAGGAACTAATGAAAAACTGTTTTTT
d_call: -; j_call: TRBJ1-2; v_call: TRBV27; clone_size: once; cdr3_aa: CASSFIQGTYGYTF; cdr3_nt: TGTGCCAGCAGTTTTATTCAGGGCACCTATGGCTACACCTTC